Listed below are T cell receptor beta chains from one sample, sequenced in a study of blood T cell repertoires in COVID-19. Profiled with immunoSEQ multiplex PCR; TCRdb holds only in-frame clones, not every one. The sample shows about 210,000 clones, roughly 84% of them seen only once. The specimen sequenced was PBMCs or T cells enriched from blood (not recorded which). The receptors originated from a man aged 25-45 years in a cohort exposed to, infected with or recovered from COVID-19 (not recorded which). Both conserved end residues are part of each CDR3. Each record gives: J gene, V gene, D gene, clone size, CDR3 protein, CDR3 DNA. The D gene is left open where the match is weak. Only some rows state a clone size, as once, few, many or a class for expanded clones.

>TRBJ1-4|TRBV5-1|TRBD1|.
CASSFNRGYETNEKLFF
TGCGCCAGCAGCTTCAACAGGGGATACGAAACTAATGAAAAACTGTTTTTT
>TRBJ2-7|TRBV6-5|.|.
CASGTGRGYEQYF
TGTGCCAGTGGAACAGGGCGTGGGTACGAGCAGTACTTC
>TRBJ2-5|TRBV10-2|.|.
CASSFVGGTQYF
TGCGCCAGCAGTTTTGTGGGGGGGACCCAGTACTTC
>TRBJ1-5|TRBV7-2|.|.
CASSLGGVRNQPQHF
TGTGCCAGCAGCTTAGGGGGGGTGCGCAATCAGCCCCAGCATTTT
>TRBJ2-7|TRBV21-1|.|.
CASSLIGETYEQYF
TGTGCCAGCAGCCTCATAGGGGAAACCTACGAGCAGTACTTC
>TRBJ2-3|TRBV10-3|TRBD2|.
CAISESMVAGAPDTQYF
TGTGCCATCAGTGAGTCGATGGTAGCGGGAGCCCCAGATACGCAGTATTTT
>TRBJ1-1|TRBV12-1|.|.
CASRPRDRKNTEAFF
TGTGCCAGCAGACCTAGGGACAGGAAAAACACTGAAGCTTTCTTT
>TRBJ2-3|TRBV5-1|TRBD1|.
CASSLSGQGVADTQYF
TGCGCCAGCAGCTTGTCTGGCCAGGGGGTAGCAGATACGCAGTATTTT
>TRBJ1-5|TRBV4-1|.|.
CASSQDRTGIQPQHF
TGCGCCAGCAGCCAAGATCGAACAGGGATTCAGCCCCAGCATTTT
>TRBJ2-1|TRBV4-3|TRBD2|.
CASRLSLAGENEQFF
TGCGCCAGCAGGTTAAGTCTAGCGGGAGAAAATGAGCAGTTCTTC
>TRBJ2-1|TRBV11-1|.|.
CASSLAANSYNEQFF
TGTGCCAGCAGCTTAGCGGCAAATTCCTACAATGAGCAGTTCTTC
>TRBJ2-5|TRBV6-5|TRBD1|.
CASILEGAPGETQYF
TGTGCCAGCATTCTCGAGGGGGCTCCTGGAGAGACCCAGTACTTC
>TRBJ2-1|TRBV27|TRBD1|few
CASSLWSRGPYNEQFF
TGTGCCAGCAGTTTATGGAGCAGGGGGCCCTACAATGAGCAGTTCTTC
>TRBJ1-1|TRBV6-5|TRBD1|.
CASSGTGRTEAFF
TGTGCCAGCAGCGGGACAGGTCGGACTGAAGCTTTCTTT
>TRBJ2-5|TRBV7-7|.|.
CASSPSSWHQETQYF
TGTGCTAGCAGCCCCTCTAGTTGGCACCAAGAGACCCAGTACTTC
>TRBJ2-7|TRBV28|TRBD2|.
CASSGLRLAVYEQYF
TGTGCCAGCAGTGGGCTGCGACTAGCGGTTTACGAGCAGTACTTC
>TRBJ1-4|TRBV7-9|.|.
CASSTKTYEKLFF
TGTGCCAGCAGCACCAAAACCTACGAAAAACTGTTTTTT
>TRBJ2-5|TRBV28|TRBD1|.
CASTPGGQGQETQYF
TGTGCCAGCACCCCCGGGGGACAGGGCCAAGAGACCCAGTACTTC
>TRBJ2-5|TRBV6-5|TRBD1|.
CATLDRGWGETQYF
TGTGCCACGTTGGACAGGGGGTGGGGAGAGACCCAGTACTTC
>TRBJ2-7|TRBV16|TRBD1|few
CASSPQGYEQYF
TGTGCCAGCAGCCCACAGGGGTACGAGCAGTACTTC
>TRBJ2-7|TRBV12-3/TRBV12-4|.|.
CASTSQDEQYF
TGTGCCAGCACCTCCCAGGACGAGCAGTACTTC
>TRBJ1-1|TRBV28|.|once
CASSLFRQAGHEAFF
TGTGCCAGCAGTTTATTTCGGCAGGCGGGGCATGAAGCTTTCTTT
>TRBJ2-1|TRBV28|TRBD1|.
CASHRGGEQFF
TGTGCCAGCCACAGGGGTGGAGAGCAGTTCTTC
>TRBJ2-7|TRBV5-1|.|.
CASSLEGGHSYEQYF
TGCGCCAGCAGCTTGGAGGGAGGACACTCCTACGAGCAGTACTTC
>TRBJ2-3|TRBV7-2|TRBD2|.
CASSIGLAGLLTDTQYF
TGTGCCAGCAGCATAGGACTAGCGGGACTCCTAACAGATACGCAGTATTTT
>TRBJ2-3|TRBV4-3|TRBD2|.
CASSPSAGRAGDTQYF
TGCGCCAGCAGCCCATCAGCGGGAAGAGCAGGAGATACGCAGTATTTT
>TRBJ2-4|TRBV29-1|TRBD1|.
CSACEGAPPAKNIQYF
TGCAGCGCCTGTGAGGGGGCTCCCCCAGCCAAAAACATTCAGTACTTC
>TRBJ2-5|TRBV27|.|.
CASSLSQVQETQYF
TGTGCCAGCAGTTTATCTCAGGTACAAGAGACCCAGTACTTC
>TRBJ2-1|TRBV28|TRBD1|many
CATLGRTGQNEQFF
TGTGCCACCCTCGGGCGGACAGGGCAAAATGAGCAGTTCTTC
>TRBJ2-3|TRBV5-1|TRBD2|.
CASSPGLAGGPGADTQYF
TGCGCCAGCAGCCCCGGACTAGCGGGAGGGCCGGGGGCGGATACGCAGTATTTT
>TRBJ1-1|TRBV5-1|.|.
CASSLGRGTEAFF
TGCGCCAGCAGCCTGGGGAGGGGCACTGAAGCTTTCTTT
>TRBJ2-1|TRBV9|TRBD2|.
CASSVDPSGSKDNEQFF
TGTGCCAGCAGCGTAGACCCTAGCGGGAGCAAGGACAATGAGCAGTTCTTC
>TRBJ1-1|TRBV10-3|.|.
CAISKSPGGTEAFF
TGTGCCATCAGTAAAAGTCCGGGGGGCACTGAAGCTTTCTTT
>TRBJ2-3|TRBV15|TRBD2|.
CATSREAGVNTDTQYF
TGTGCCACCAGCAGAGAGGCGGGAGTTAACACAGATACGCAGTATTTT
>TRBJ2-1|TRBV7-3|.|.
CASSSASSYEQFF
TGTGCCAGCAGCTCCGCTTCCAGTTACGAGCAGTTCTTC
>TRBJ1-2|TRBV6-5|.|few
CASSSSDYEAYGYTF
TGTGCCAGCAGTTCCTCGGACTATGAGGCCTATGGCTACACCTTC
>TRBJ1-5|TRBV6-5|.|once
CASRQGNSNQPQHF
TGTGCCAGCAGACAGGGTAATAGCAATCAGCCCCAGCATTTT
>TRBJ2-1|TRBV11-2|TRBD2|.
CASTLGLARNEQFF
TGTGCCAGCACCCTGGGACTAGCAAGGAATGAGCAGTTCTTC
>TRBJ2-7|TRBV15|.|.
CATSREGRQYSSSYEQYF
TGTGCCACCAGCAGAGAAGGCCGTCAATACTCTAGCTCCTACGAGCAGTACTTC
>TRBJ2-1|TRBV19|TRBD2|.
CASSRGQLLAGNEQFF
TGTGCCAGTAGTAGAGGACAGCTTCTAGCGGGCAATGAGCAGTTCTTC
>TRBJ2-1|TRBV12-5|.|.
CASGKGVEQFF
TGTGCTAGTGGTAAGGGGGTTGAGCAGTTCTTC
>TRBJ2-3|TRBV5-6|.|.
CASSLGGSTDTQYF
TGTGCCAGCAGCTTGGGCGGGAGCACAGATACGCAGTATTTT
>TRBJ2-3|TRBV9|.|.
CASSVAGWADTQYF
TGTGCCAGCAGCGTTGCGGGATGGGCAGATACGCAGTATTTT
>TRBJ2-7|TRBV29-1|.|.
CSVESQGRLAEQYF
TGCAGCGTTGAATCGCAGGGCCGCTTGGCCGAGCAGTACTTC
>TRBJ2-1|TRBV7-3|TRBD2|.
CASSWSGGLFYEQFF
TGTGCCAGCAGCTGGTCGGGAGGGCTTTTTTATGAGCAGTTCTTC
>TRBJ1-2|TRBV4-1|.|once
CASSQESLVYGYTF
TGCGCCAGCAGCCAAGAAAGCCTCGTCTATGGCTACACCTTC
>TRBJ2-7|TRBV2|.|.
CASEEVGSLPYEQYF
TGTGCCAGCGAAGAGGTAGGGAGCCTTCCCTACGAGCAGTACTTC
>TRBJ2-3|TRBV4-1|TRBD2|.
CASSQWGTSGGSTDTQYF
TGCGCCAGCAGCCAATGGGGGACTAGCGGGGGTAGCACAGATACGCAGTATTTT
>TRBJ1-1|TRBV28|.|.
CASTSPDFSNTEAFF
TGTGCCAGCACCTCTCCGGACTTCTCGAACACTGAAGCTTTCTTT
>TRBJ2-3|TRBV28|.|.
CASSPLGAERDTQYF
TGTGCCAGCAGTCCCCTAGGGGCAGAGAGAGATACGCAGTATTTT
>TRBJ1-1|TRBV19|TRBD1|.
CASKWGQGGLDTEAFF
TGTGCCAGTAAATGGGGACAGGGAGGTCTGGACACTGAAGCTTTCTTT
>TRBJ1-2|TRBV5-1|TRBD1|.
CASRTERTGGGYTF
TGCGCCAGCAGGACGGAAAGGACAGGGGGCGGCTACACCTTC
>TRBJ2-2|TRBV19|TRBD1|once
CASSIAGTGVTGELFF
TGTGCCAGTAGTATAGCCGGGACAGGGGTGACCGGGGAGCTGTTTTTT